The T cell receptor (beta chain) under discussion was sequenced for a study of blood T cell repertoires in COVID-19. This clone was found once. V was trimmed by 3 bases and J by 7 bases, leaving 8 bases between them. Germline V gene data show CDR1 as KGHDR and CDR2 as SFDVKD. This CDR3 has 12 amino acids. TCRdb's table, derived via immunoSEQ multiplex PCR, lists solely in-frame clones and lacks some. The data contain approximately 16,000 clones, 89% of them singletons. The rearrangement uses TRBV24-1 and TRBJ1-2, with D uncertain. This TCR derives from a man older than 75 with acute or convalescent COVID-19. The sample taken for sequencing was peripheral blood. This CDR3 is CATSDPLFGYTF. As DNA, the CDR3 is TGTGCCACCAGTGATCCCTTATTTGGCTACACCTTC.